This entry describes one T cell receptor beta chain. V was shortened by 9 bases and J by 7 bases, with 21 bases between the two germline ends. This CDR3 has 14 amino acids. Germline CDR1 LNHDA, CDR2 SQIVND (reference sequence). This specimen comes from a study of patients with pleural tuberculosis. TCRdb re-called the reads with MiXCR, one entry per CDR3 protein. The sample lists about 29,000 distinct CDR3 sequences; more than 15% were seen once. The chain couples TRBV19 to TRBJ1-2; weak D call: TRBD1 (5 bases). The origin of this receptor is a human donor with pleural tuberculosis. Sequenced sample: peripheral blood. CDR3 in amino acids: CASKIQGGMGGYTF. The CDR3 DNA reads TGTGCCAGCAAGATTCAGGGTGGAATGGGTGGCTACACCTTC.